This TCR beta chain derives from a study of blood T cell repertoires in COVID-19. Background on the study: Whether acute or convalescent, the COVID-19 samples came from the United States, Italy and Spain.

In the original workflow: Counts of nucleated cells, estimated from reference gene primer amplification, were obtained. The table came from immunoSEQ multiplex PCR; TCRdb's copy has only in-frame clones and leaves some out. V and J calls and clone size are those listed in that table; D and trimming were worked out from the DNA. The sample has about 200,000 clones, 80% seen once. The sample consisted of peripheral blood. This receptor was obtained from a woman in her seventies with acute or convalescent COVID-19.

CDR3 amino acids: CASSQPGTLGNEQFF. The CDR3 DNA is TGCGCCAGCAGCCAACCCGGGACACTAGGGAATGAGCAGTTCTTC. The gene calls are TRBV5-1 and TRBJ2-1, with a possible D match to TRBD1 (6 bases). CDR3 size: 15 residues. Deletions cut 4 bases from V and 7 bases from J, with 18 bases between. Germline lookup yields CDR1 SGHRS and CDR2 YFSETQ. Filled out from reference TRBV5-1 and TRBJ2-1, the complete variable domain reads KAGVTQTPRYLIKTRGQQVTLSCSPISGHRSVSWYQQTPGQGLQFLFEYFSETQRNKGNFPGRFSGRQFSNSRSEMNVSTLELGDSALYLCASSQPGTLGNEQFFGPGTRLTVL.